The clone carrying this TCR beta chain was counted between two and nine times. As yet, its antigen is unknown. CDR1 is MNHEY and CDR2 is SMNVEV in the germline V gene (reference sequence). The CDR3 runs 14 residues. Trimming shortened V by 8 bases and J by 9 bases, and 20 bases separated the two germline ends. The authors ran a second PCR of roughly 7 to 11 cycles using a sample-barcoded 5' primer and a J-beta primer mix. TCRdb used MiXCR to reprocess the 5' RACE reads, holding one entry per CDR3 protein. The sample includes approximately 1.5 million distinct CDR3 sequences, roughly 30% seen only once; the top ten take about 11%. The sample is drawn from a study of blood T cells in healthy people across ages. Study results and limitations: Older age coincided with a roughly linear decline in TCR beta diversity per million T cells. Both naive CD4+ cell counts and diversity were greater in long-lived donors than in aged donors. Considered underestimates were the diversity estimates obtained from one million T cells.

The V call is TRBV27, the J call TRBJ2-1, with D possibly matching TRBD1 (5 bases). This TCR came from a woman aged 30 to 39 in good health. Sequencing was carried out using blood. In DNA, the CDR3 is TGTGCCAGCGGGCAGCAGGGATACGTAAGTGAGCAGTTCTTC. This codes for CASGQQGYVSEQFF.